Listed below are T cell receptor beta chains from one sample, sequenced in a study of response to subunit inactivated influenza vaccine. Each CDR3 protein gets one entry after TCRdb re-called the RT-PCR reads with MiXCR. The data hold over 650,000 distinct CDR3 sequences, with less than 20% observed a single time. Here the sequenced sample was PBMCs from blood, taken roughly 5 days after vaccination. The receptors were sampled from a man aged 45-65 years who received an inactivated influenza vaccine. CDR3s include the opening cysteine and the closing phenylalanine or tryptophan. The order of the fields is clone size, D gene, V gene, J gene, CDR3 protein, CDR3 DNA. The D gene is left open where the match is weak. Size values are once, few and many counts, or a class for expanded clones, and some rows have none.

size: few; D: TRBD1; V: TRBV5-6; J: TRBJ1-5; CDR3: CASSRQGYGNQPQHF; DNA: TGTGCCAGCAGCCGACAGGGGTATGGCAATCAGCCCCAGCATTTT
size: -; D: TRBD1; V: TRBV6-2/TRBV6-3; J: TRBJ1-1; CDR3: CASSYHNRGGNTEAFF; DNA: TGTGCCAGCAGTTACCATAACAGGGGAGGGAACACTGAAGCTTTCTTT
size: few; D: -; V: TRBV29-1; J: TRBJ2-3; CDR3: CSVVTAGLSTDTQYF; DNA: TGCAGCGTTGTAACGGCGGGTCTTAGCACAGATACGCAGTATTTT
size: few; D: -; V: TRBV29-1; J: TRBJ2-5; CDR3: CSVAGQHQETQYF; DNA: TGCAGCGTGGCGGGACAGCACCAAGAGACCCAGTACTTC
size: few; D: -; V: TRBV20-1; J: TRBJ2-1; CDR3: CSATGRVGNEQFF; DNA: TGCAGTGCCACCGGACGGGTGGGCAATGAGCAGTTCTTC
size: few; D: TRBD1; V: TRBV19; J: TRBJ2-2; CDR3: CASRHPGQGNTGELFF; DNA: TGTGCCAGCCGTCACCCGGGACAGGGGAACACCGGGGAGCTGTTTTTT
size: many; D: -; V: TRBV7-2; J: TRBJ1-4; CDR3: CASSSSGGLLFF; DNA: TGTGCCAGCAGCTCCTCTGGGGGTTTACTGTTTTTT
size: -; D: TRBD2; V: TRBV10-3; J: TRBJ2-7; CDR3: CDISEPGLAGYYEQYF; DNA: TGTGACATCAGTGAACCGGGACTAGCGGGATACTACGAGCAGTACTTC
size: few; D: TRBD1; V: TRBV4-2; J: TRBJ2-7; CDR3: CASSQVDTGGSYEQYF; DNA: TGTGCCAGCAGCCAAGTTGACACAGGGGGCTCCTACGAGCAGTACTTC
size: -; D: -; V: TRBV12-3/TRBV12-4; J: TRBJ1-1; CDR3: CASSLVMGTEAFF; DNA: -
size: few; D: TRBD1; V: TRBV5-6; J: TRBJ2-1; CDR3: CASSLVGTEYYNEQFF; DNA: TGTGCCAGCAGCTTGGTGGGGACAGAGTACTACAATGAGCAGTTCTTC
size: -; D: TRBD2; V: TRBV25-1; J: TRBJ2-1; CDR3: CATISGGSYNEQFF; DNA: TGTGCCACCATTAGCGGGGGGTCCTACAATGAGCAGTTCTTC
size: -; D: -; V: TRBV9; J: TRBJ2-1; CDR3: CASILGGGSSYNEQFF; DNA: TGTGCCAGCATCTTGGGGGGCGGTAGCTCCTACAATGAGCAGTTCTTC
size: few; D: TRBD1; V: TRBV7-8; J: TRBJ1-1; CDR3: CASSPGTARMGTEAFF; DNA: TGTGCCAGCAGCCCCGGGACAGCTAGAATGGGCACTGAAGCTTTCTTT
size: -; D: TRBD1; V: TRBV5-8; J: TRBJ1-6; CDR3: CASSRRTGINSPLHF; DNA: TGTGCCAGCAGCCGTCGGACAGGGATTAATTCACCCCTCCACTTT
size: -; D: TRBD2; V: TRBV28; J: TRBJ2-1; CDR3: CASSLTASWTSPINEQFF; DNA: TGTGCCAGCAGTTTAACAGCGTCCTGGACTAGTCCCATCAATGAGCAGTTCTTC
size: many; D: -; V: TRBV7-2; J: TRBJ1-1; CDR3: CASSLDGMEAFF; DNA: TGTGCCAGCAGCTTAGACGGGATGGAAGCTTTCTTT
size: once; D: -; V: TRBV28; J: TRBJ2-1; CDR3: CASSFGFHNEQFF; DNA: TGTGCCAGCAGTTTCGGGTTCCACAATGAGCAGTTCTTC
size: few; D: TRBD2; V: TRBV12-3/TRBV12-4; J: TRBJ2-1; CDR3: CATRLAGGPDEQFF; DNA: TGTGCCACCCGACTAGCGGGGGGGCCAGATGAGCAGTTCTTC
size: few; D: -; V: TRBV6-5; J: TRBJ2-7; CDR3: CASSYGDRTWKYEQYF; DNA: TGTGCCAGCAGTTACGGCGACCGAACTTGGAAATACGAGCAGTACTTC
size: -; D: -; V: TRBV5-1; J: TRBJ2-1; CDR3: CASSLAVGTYSEQFF; DNA: TGCGCCAGCAGCTTGGCCGTAGGGACCTACAGTGAGCAGTTCTTC
size: many; D: TRBD2; V: TRBV28; J: TRBJ2-4; CDR3: CATTKREYGKAKNIQYF; DNA: TGTGCCACCACTAAGCGGGAGTACGGAAAAGCCAAAAACATTCAGTACTTC
size: few; D: TRBD2; V: TRBV9; J: TRBJ2-1; CDR3: CASSVEQASGNEQFF; DNA: TGTGCCAGCAGCGTAGAGCAAGCTAGCGGTAATGAGCAGTTCTTC
size: many; D: -; V: TRBV7-2; J: TRBJ2-7; CDR3: CASSFRGEQYF; DNA: TGTGCCAGCAGCTTCCGAGGCGAGCAGTACTTC
size: -; D: TRBD2; V: TRBV5-1; J: TRBJ2-1; CDR3: CASSLSGGENEQFF; DNA: TGCGCCAGCAGCTTAAGCGGGGGGGAAAATGAGCAGTTCTTC
size: few; D: -; V: TRBV18; J: TRBJ1-1; CDR3: CASSPRWGGVMNTEAFF; DNA: TGTGCCAGCTCACCACGGTGGGGGGGAGTTATGAACACTGAAGCTTTCTTT
size: -; D: TRBD1; V: TRBV5-1; J: TRBJ1-1; CDR3: CASNPTGALNTEAFF; DNA: TGCGCCAGCAACCCGACAGGGGCGTTGAACACTGAAGCTTTCTTT
size: -; D: TRBD1; V: TRBV6-1; J: TRBJ1-4; CDR3: CASSRDRERTNEKLFF; DNA: TGTGCCAGCAGTCGGGACAGGGAAAGGACTAATGAAAAACTGTTTTTT
size: few; D: -; V: TRBV12-3/TRBV12-4; J: TRBJ2-3; CDR3: CASSLDPGPSTDTQYF; DNA: TGTGCCAGCAGTTTAGACCCGGGACCGAGCACAGATACGCAGTATTTT
size: few; D: TRBD2; V: TRBV5-1; J: TRBJ2-1; CDR3: CASSKTSGPYNEQFF; DNA: TGCGCCAGCAGCAAGACTAGCGGACCCTACAATGAGCAGTTCTTC
size: few; D: TRBD2; V: TRBV10-3; J: TRBJ2-7; CDR3: CAIRDPGLAGSF; DNA: TGTGCCATCAGAGATCCGGGACTAGCGGGAAGCTTC
size: -; D: TRBD1; V: TRBV6-5; J: TRBJ2-7; CDR3: CASSYSPTGTGGYEQYF; DNA: TGTGCCAGCAGTTACTCGCCCACCGGGACAGGGGGCTACGAGCAGTACTTC
size: -; D: -; V: TRBV18; J: TRBJ1-1; CDR3: CASSPSGQAIEAFF; DNA: TGTGCCAGCTCACCATCGGGACAAGCAATTGAAGCTTTCTTT
size: few; D: -; V: TRBV12-3/TRBV12-4; J: TRBJ2-5; CDR3: CASGSGSVPQETQYF; DNA: TGTGCCAGCGGCTCTGGATCGGTCCCCCAAGAGACCCAGTACTTC
size: many; D: TRBD2; V: TRBV6-5; J: TRBJ2-3; CDR3: CASSYSSGGSTDTQYF; DNA: TGTGCCAGCAGTTACTCAAGCGGGGGAAGCACAGATACGCAGTATTTT
size: -; D: -; V: TRBV11-2; J: TRBJ2-2; CDR3: CASSLASLVLGTGELFF; DNA: TGTGCCAGCAGCTTAGCCAGTCTAGTGCTCGGCACCGGGGAGCTGTTTTTT
size: few; D: -; V: TRBV7-2; J: TRBJ1-1; CDR3: CASSLRQGLATEAFF; DNA: TGTGCCAGCAGCTTACGGCAAGGGTTGGCCACTGAAGCTTTCTTT
size: -; D: -; V: TRBV2; J: TRBJ2-3; CDR3: CASSGRNTDTQYF; DNA: TGTGCCAGCAGCGGCAGAAACACAGATACGCAGTATTTT
size: few; D: TRBD2; V: TRBV5-1; J: TRBJ2-7; CDR3: CASSIGASGTYEQYF; DNA: TGCGCCAGCAGCATTGGCGCTAGCGGTACCTACGAGCAGTACTTC
size: -; D: TRBD2; V: TRBV9; J: TRBJ2-1; CDR3: CASSPLAGDPNEQFF; DNA: TGTGCCAGCAGCCCTCTAGCGGGAGATCCCAATGAGCAGTTCTTC
size: few; D: TRBD2; V: TRBV20-1; J: TRBJ2-7; CDR3: CSASGDRRLAGGRLSEQYF; DNA: TGCAGTGCTAGCGGGGACAGGAGACTAGCGGGAGGACGATTGAGCGAGCAGTACTTC
size: -; D: -; V: TRBV12-3/TRBV12-4; J: TRBJ2-2; CDR3: CASSLIGLSGELFF; DNA: TGTGCCAGCAGTTTAATCGGATTGTCCGGGGAGCTGTTTTTT
size: -; D: -; V: TRBV11-2; J: TRBJ2-7; CDR3: CASSPEGFGEQYF; DNA: TGTGCCAGCAGCCCAGAAGGTTTTGGCGAGCAGTACTTC
size: once; D: TRBD1; V: TRBV20-1; J: TRBJ2-4; CDR3: CSALISQGAPNIQYF; DNA: TGCAGTGCTCTAATTTCACAGGGGGCGCCGAACATTCAGTACTTC
size: few; D: TRBD1; V: TRBV6-1; J: TRBJ2-7; CDR3: CASSGTGLHEQYF; DNA: TGTGCCAGCAGTGGGACAGGTCTCCACGAGCAGTACTTC
size: -; D: TRBD2; V: TRBV11-2; J: TRBJ2-3; CDR3: CASSLELAVTTDTQYF; DNA: TGTGCCAGCAGCTTAGAACTAGCGGTTACCACAGATACGCAGTATTTT
size: -; D: -; V: TRBV20-1; J: TRBJ1-5; CDR3: CSARATAGNQPQHF; DNA: TGCAGTGCTAGAGCCACAGCGGGGAATCAGCCCCAGCATTTT
size: -; D: TRBD1; V: TRBV6-1; J: TRBJ2-3; CDR3: CASRPEGGIWNTQYF; DNA: TGTGCCAGCAGACCAGAAGGGGGCATTTGGAATACGCAGTATTTT
size: many; D: -; V: TRBV10-3; J: TRBJ2-3; CDR3: CAISEGGGIGTDTQYF; DNA: TGTGCCATCAGTGAGGGTGGCGGGATCGGCACAGATACGCAGTATTTT
size: few; D: -; V: TRBV20-1; J: TRBJ1-5; CDR3: CSARDDIQPQHF; DNA: TGCAGTGCTAGAGATGACATTCAGCCCCAGCATTTT
size: -; D: -; V: TRBV7-9; J: TRBJ2-2; CDR3: CASSLEGHIGELFF; DNA: TGTGCCAGCAGCTTAGAAGGACATATCGGGGAGCTGTTTTTT
size: -; D: TRBD2; V: TRBV12-3/TRBV12-4; J: TRBJ2-3; CDR3: CASNLGGGGDTQYF; DNA: TGTGCCAGCAACCTCGGGGGGGGCGGAGATACGCAGTATTTT
size: -; D: -; V: TRBV7-8; J: TRBJ2-3; CDR3: CASSWEGAGTDTQYF; DNA: TGTGCCAGCAGTTGGGAGGGGGCGGGCACAGATACGCAGTATTTT
size: -; D: TRBD1; V: TRBV6-1; J: TRBJ1-1; CDR3: CASSEADRGRTEAFF; DNA: TGTGCCAGCAGTGAAGCGGACAGGGGCAGAACTGAAGCTTTCTTT
size: -; D: TRBD2; V: TRBV7-8; J: TRBJ2-1; CDR3: CASRLSGGVYEQFF; DNA: TGTGCCAGCAGGCTGTCGGGGGGGGTTTATGAGCAGTTCTTC
size: -; D: -; V: TRBV15; J: TRBJ2-3; CDR3: CATSSFKSSTDTQYF; DNA: TGTGCCACCAGCAGCTTCAAGTCTAGCACAGATACGCAGTATTTT
size: few; D: -; V: TRBV20-1; J: TRBJ2-1; CDR3: CSASPTRIYEQFF; DNA: TGCAGTGCTAGCCCGACAAGGATCTATGAGCAGTTCTTC
size: -; D: TRBD2; V: TRBV24-1; J: TRBJ2-1; CDR3: CATSDHVSGVSYNEQFF; DNA: TGTGCCACCAGTGACCACGTTAGCGGGGTCTCCTACAATGAGCAGTTCTTC
size: few; D: -; V: TRBV28; J: TRBJ2-3; CDR3: CASSLERSNTDTQYF; DNA: TGTGCCAGCAGTTTGGAGCGGTCCAACACAGATACGCAGTATTTT